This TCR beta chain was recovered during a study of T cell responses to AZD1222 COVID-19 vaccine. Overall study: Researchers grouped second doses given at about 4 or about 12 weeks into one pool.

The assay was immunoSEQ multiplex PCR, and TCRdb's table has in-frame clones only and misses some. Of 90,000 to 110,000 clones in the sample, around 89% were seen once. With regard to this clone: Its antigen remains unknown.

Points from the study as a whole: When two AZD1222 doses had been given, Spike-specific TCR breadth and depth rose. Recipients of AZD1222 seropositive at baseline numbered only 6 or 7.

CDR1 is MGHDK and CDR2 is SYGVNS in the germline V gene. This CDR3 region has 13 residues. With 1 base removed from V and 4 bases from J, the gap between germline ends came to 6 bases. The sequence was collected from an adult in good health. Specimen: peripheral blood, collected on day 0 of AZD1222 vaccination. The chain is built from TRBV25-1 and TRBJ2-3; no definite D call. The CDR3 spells CASSEWVADTQYF. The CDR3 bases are TGTGCCAGCAGTGAATGGGTCGCAGATACGCAGTATTTT.